The rows below give T cell receptor beta chains drawn from one sample of a study of shared clonotypes between healthy human individuals. Only in-frame clones appear in the TCRdb table, and some are missing; sequencing was by immunoSEQ multiplex PCR. The table includes over a million clones, 96% detected once. The source material was naive CD4+ T cells sorted from blood. Every receptor here comes from a man aged 25 to 40 in good health. The CDR3 runs from the conserved cysteine through the conserved F or W. The D gene is left open where the match is weak. A clone size is listed for some rows: how often the clone was seen (once, few, many), or a class if it is expanded.

d_call	clone_size	v_call	cdr3_length	j_call	cdr3_nt	cdr3_aa
-	-	TRBV19	14	TRBJ2-3	TGTGCCAGCACCCTCGGACAGAGCACAGATACGCAGTATTTT	CASTLGQSTDTQYF
-	-	TRBV7-8	14	TRBJ1-2	TGTGCCAGCAGCTTAGGGGAGACGCTATATGGCTACACCTTC	CASSLGETLYGYTF
-	-	TRBV10-1	13	TRBJ2-5	TGCGCCAGCAGTCTCCGGGTCCAAGAGACCCAGTACTTC	CASSLRVQETQYF
-	-	TRBV11-2	15	TRBJ2-3	TGTGCCAGCAGCTTAGGGGGACCTGGTACAGATACGCAGTATTTT	CASSLGGPGTDTQYF
TRBD1	-	TRBV27	15	TRBJ2-2	TGTGCCAGCAGTAACGGGACAGGGCCCTGGGTGGAGCTGTTTTTT	CASSNGTGPWVELFF
-	once	TRBV6-1	14	TRBJ1-5	TGTGCCATCAATCCCGCAGGGCGCAGTCAGCCCCAGCATTTT	CAINPAGRSQPQHF
-	-	TRBV9	14	TRBJ2-1	TGTGCCAGCAGCGTTTTTACCTGCTACAATGAGCAGTTCTTC	CASSVFTCYNEQFF
-	once	TRBV28	12	TRBJ2-5	TGTGCCAGCAGTACTAGCCCAGAGACCCAGTACTTC	CASSTSPETQYF
-	-	TRBV28	11	TRBJ2-1	TGTGCCACCCAAGGGGTAAGCGAGCAGTTCTTC	CATQGVSEQFF
TRBD2	-	TRBV10-2	14	TRBJ2-7	TGCGCCAGCAGCGTTAGCGGGAGGCACTACGAGCAGTACTTC	CASSVSGRHYEQYF
TRBD1	-	TRBV27	15	TRBJ1-2	TGTGCCAGCAGAGTGCCCACAGGGGGGACCTATGGCTACACCTTC	CASRVPTGGTYGYTF
-	-	TRBV28	15	TRBJ2-1	TGTGCCAGCAGTCATAGGTCGGGACCTTACAATGAGCAGTTCTTC	CASSHRSGPYNEQFF
-	-	TRBV9	14	TRBJ2-7	TGTGCCAGCAGCTTGGGGATCGACTCCTACGAGCAGTACTTC	CASSLGIDSYEQYF
-	-	TRBV6-6	13	TRBJ2-1	TGTGCCAGCAGTTGGGCTAGTGGGTATGAGCAGTTCTTC	CASSWASGYEQFF
TRBD1	-	TRBV7-9	17	TRBJ2-7	TGTGCCAGCAGCCCAACGACCGGGACAGGGGGTTTATACGAGCAGTACTTC	CASSPTTGTGGLYEQYF
-	once	TRBV9	13	TRBJ2-4	TGTGCCAGCAGCGGGAGCGGCGGAAACATTCAGTACTTC	CASSGSGGNIQYF
-	-	TRBV19	13	TRBJ2-7	TGTGCCAGTAGACATCAGAACTCCTACGAGCAGTACTTC	CASRHQNSYEQYF
TRBD2	-	TRBV5-1	13	TRBJ2-5	TGCGCCACCAGTCTGGGGGGAGGGGAGACCCAGTACTTC	CATSLGGGETQYF
-	-	TRBV7-9	15	TRBJ1-5	TGTGCCAGCAGCTTAGAGGGGGGTCCAAATCAGCCCCAGCATTTT	CASSLEGGPNQPQHF
TRBD2	-	TRBV7-6	16	TRBJ2-3	TGTGCCAGCAGCTTGGGGACTAGCGGGAGCACAGATACGCAGTATTTT	CASSLGTSGSTDTQYF
-	-	TRBV27	15	TRBJ1-1	TGTGCCAGCAGTTTAGGAAGGGGGATGGAAACTGAAGCTTTCTTT	CASSLGRGMETEAFF
TRBD2	-	TRBV12-5	21	TRBJ2-5	TGTGCTAGTGGTTTGGGGGGGCTCTGGGGTAGCGGGAGGATGGATCAAGAGACCCAGTACTTC	CASGLGGLWGSGRMDQETQYF
-	once	TRBV19	16	TRBJ1-5	TGTGCCAGTAGTATCTTTGCGACAGGTGGCAATCAGCCCCAGCATTTT	CASSIFATGGNQPQHF
-	-	TRBV18	17	TRBJ1-5	TGTGCCAGCTCACAGGCGGGGGATAATAAGGGCAATCAGCCCCAGCATTTT	CASSQAGDNKGNQPQHF
-	-	TRBV15	18	TRBJ1-5	TGTGCCACCAGCAGAGAATCATGGGCAGGGCCAAATGAGAAGCCCCAGCATTTT	CATSRESWAGPNEKPQHF
-	-	TRBV5-1	14	TRBJ2-7	TGCGCCAGCAGCCGAAGGGACAAATTCTACGAGCAGTACTTC	CASSRRDKFYEQYF
TRBD2	-	TRBV7-3	15	TRBJ2-1	TGTGCCAGCAGCAGACTAGCGGGAGGGCCGGGTGAGCAGTTCTTC	CASSRLAGGPGEQFF
-	-	TRBV2	12	TRBJ2-7	TGTGCCAGCAGTGTCCAGTCCTACGAGCAGTACTTC	CASSVQSYEQYF
-	-	TRBV25-1	14	TRBJ2-3	TGTGCCAGCAGTTTGGGAGGGGGGACAGATACGCAGTATTTT	CASSLGGGTDTQYF
-	-	TRBV9	13	TRBJ2-1	TGTGCCAGCAGCGTAACTTTCGACAATGAGCAGTTCTTC	CASSVTFDNEQFF
-	-	TRBV5-1	13	TRBJ2-2	TGCGCCAGCAGCTTGGCAGAGTCCGGGGAGCTGTTTTTT	CASSLAESGELFF
TRBD2	-	TRBV10-2	15	TRBJ2-7	TGCGCCAGCAGTGTCTCCGGGACTAGCGGGGACGAGCAGTACTTC	CASSVSGTSGDEQYF
-	-	TRBV7-8	16	TRBJ2-3	TGTGCCAGCAGCTTAGGGCCGGGAGCAGTCACAGATACGCAGTATTTT	CASSLGPGAVTDTQYF
-	-	TRBV20-1	11	TRBJ2-7	TGCAGTGCTAGAATACAGGGAGGGCAGTACTTC	CSARIQGGQYF
TRBD1	-	TRBV18	13	TRBJ2-1	TGTGCCAGCTCACTCGACAGGGGAGGCGAGCAGTTCTTC	CASSLDRGGEQFF
TRBD2	-	TRBV10-3	15	TRBJ2-7	TGTGCCATCAGTGAGGCTCTAGCGGGAGCCTACGAGCAGTACTTC	CAISEALAGAYEQYF
TRBD2	once	TRBV5-6	15	TRBJ2-7	TGTGCCAGCAGCTGGGGACTAGCGAGTTCTTACGAGCAGTACTTC	CASSWGLASSYEQYF
-	once	TRBV5-4	15	TRBJ2-7	TGTGCCAGCAGCTTTATGGACCGCCGCTCCTACGAGCAGTACTTC	CASSFMDRRSYEQYF
TRBD2	-	TRBV10-3	14	TRBJ2-1	TGTGCCATCAGACTAGCGGGAGAACGGAATGAGCAGTTCTTC	CAIRLAGERNEQFF
TRBD1	-	TRBV28	14	TRBJ1-5	TGTGCCAGCAGTATACGGACAGGCGGTCAGCCCCAGCATTTT	CASSIRTGGQPQHF
TRBD2	-	TRBV28	15	TRBJ2-7	TGTGCCAGCATTCGACTAGCGGGAGGGCCGGGGGAGCAGTACTTC	CASIRLAGGPGEQYF
-	-	TRBV7-2	14	TRBJ2-7	TGTGCCAGCAGCTTCTATAGGGGGGTCTACGAGCAGTACTTC	CASSFYRGVYEQYF
-	-	TRBV18	13	TRBJ2-5	TGTGCCAGCTCACCGGGGGTCCAAGAGACCCAGTACTTC	CASSPGVQETQYF
-	-	TRBV6-5	11	TRBJ2-3	TGTGCCACTTGGGGGGTAGATACGCAGTATTTT	CATWGVDTQYF
-	-	TRBV28	17	TRBJ1-1	TGTGCCAGCAGCGTTCAGGTTGCGGGGCAGGTGAACACTGAAGCTTTCTTT	CASSVQVAGQVNTEAFF
-	-	TRBV7-3	13	TRBJ2-3	TGTGCCAGCAGCTTACGGGGAGCAGATACGCAGTATTTT	CASSLRGADTQYF
TRBD1	once	TRBV9	16	TRBJ1-1	TGTGCCAGCAGCGTGTCAGGGGGCGCGGCCGGCACTGAAGCTTTCTTT	CASSVSGGAAGTEAFF
-	-	TRBV7-9	15	TRBJ2-5	TGTGCCAGCAGCTTGGTACAGGGAAACCCGGAGACCCAGTACTTC	CASSLVQGNPETQYF
-	-	TRBV5-1	16	TRBJ2-2	TGCGCCAGCAGCTTGGAGCAGGCTGGGGCCTACGGGGAGCTGTTTTTT	CASSLEQAGAYGELFF
-	-	TRBV5-6	17	TRBJ1-5	TGTGCCAGCAGCTCGGGATTCAGGGATACTAGCAATCAGCCCCAGCATTTT	CASSSGFRDTSNQPQHF
TRBD2	once	TRBV5-1	15	TRBJ2-1	TGCGCCAGCAGTCCTCCGGGACTAATGGACAATGAGCAGTTCTTC	CASSPPGLMDNEQFF
TRBD1	-	TRBV5-1	14	TRBJ2-5	TGCGCCAGCAGCTTGGGCACAGGGGAAGAGACCCAGTACTTC	CASSLGTGEETQYF